The table lists the clone carrying this TCR beta chain with many counts. The V gene lost 5 bases and the J gene lost 2 bases, with 13 bases spanning the gap. There are 15 residues in the CDR3. Germline V gene lookup returns CDR1 SGHRS and CDR2 YFSETQ. No ophthalmopathy progression within 18 months constituted stable Graves' hyperthyroidism. The PBMCs had their origin in less than 13 ml of fresh peripheral blood. The data were taken from a study of T cells in Graves' hyperthyroidism and ophthalmopathy. Study-level information: At the time of initial diagnosis and before any treatment, peripheral blood was collected.

Authors of the study amplified TCR beta CDR3 regions from RNA transcripts. When the TCR CDR3 underwent first-round RT-PCR, the HTBI primer set was used. Using its own MiXCR run on the multiplex PCR reads, TCRdb lists one record per CDR3 protein. The sample lists a few hundred thousand distinct CDR3 sequences; 15% to 18% were seen once. V and J are TRBV5-1 and TRBJ2-2; D perhaps matches TRBD1 (6 bases). This clonotype was sampled from a woman aged 25 to 39 with Graves' hyperthyroidism. Sequencing was carried out using blood. CDR3 in amino acids: CASRTQGSNTGELFF. CDR3 nucleotide sequence: TGCGCCAGCAGAACACAGGGTTCCAACACCGGGGAGCTGTTTTTT. The whole variable domain, filled in from reference TRBV5-1 and TRBJ2-2, reads KAGVTQTPRYLIKTRGQQVTLSCSPISGHRSVSWYQQTPGQGLQFLFEYFSETQRNKGNFPGRFSGRQFSNSRSEMNVSTLELGDSALYLCASRTQGSNTGELFFGEGSRLTVL.